The 19 T cell receptor beta chains in this list originate from one sample, sequenced in a study of cytomegalovirus exposure and HLA in healthy donors. Clones were sequenced by immunoSEQ multiplex PCR, and TCRdb holds only the in-frame ones, with some missing. The sample consists of approximately 160,000 clones, around 85% of them appearing once. The sample consisted of PBMCs. The source of these receptors is a man aged 25 to 40 in good health and CMV-seropositive.

CDR3 region: CASSFWSGDKAFF. In DNA form, the CDR3 reads TGTGCCAGCAGCTTTTGGTCAGGGGATAAAGCTTTCTTT. V and J are TRBV11-3 and TRBJ1-1; D is perhaps TRBD1 (6 bases). The CDR3 length is 13 residues. The germline V gene has CDR1 SGHNT and CDR2 YENEEA. V shed 3 bases and J shed 9 bases, with 14 bases lying between them.

The chain has TRBV7-2 and TRBJ2-3, with 11 bases that match TRBD2. V gave up 5 bases and J gave up 6 bases; unmatched junction bases: 4. Germline V gives CDR1 SGHTA, CDR2 FQGNSA. The CDR3 length is 14 residues. The CDR3 region has the DNA TGTGCCAGCAGCCTTAGCGGGGGGGCGGATACGCAGTATTTT. It translates to CASSLSGGADTQYF.

CDR3 sequence reads: CASSERGQGRGYTF. The CDR3 bases are TGTGCCAGCAGTGAGAGGGGACAGGGAAGGGGCTACACCTTC. J is TRBJ1-2 and V is TRBV2; 9 positions match TRBD1. Trimming removed 3 bases from V and 8 bases from J; junction bases left unmatched: 7. Germline lookup yields CDR1 SNHLY and CDR2 FYNNEI. The CDR3 covers 14 residues.

V usage is TRBV6-1 and J usage is TRBJ2-1; 11 bases map to TRBD2. Trimming took 5 bases from V and 9 from J; bases not matched to a gene: 6. The CDR3 covers 14 residues. The V gene's germline CDR1 is MNHNS and CDR2 SASEGT. The CDR3 here is CASSLAGGLPEQFF. The CDR3 nucleotides read TGTGCCAGCAGTCTAGCGGGGGGCCTCCCTGAGCAGTTCTTC.

The chain has TRBV7-8 and TRBJ1-5; D is unresolved. This CDR3 has 13 residues. V gave up 1 base and J gave up 5 bases, with 6 bases separating them. The V gene's germline CDR1 is SGHVS and CDR2 FQNEAQ. This chain's CDR3 is CASSLDRDQPQHF. CDR3 nucleotides: TGTGCCAGCAGCTTAGATCGGGATCAGCCCCAGCATTTT.

The chain employs TRBV7-2 and TRBJ2-5, with 9 positions matching TRBD2. Germline loops: CDR1 SGHTA, CDR2 FQGNSA. The CDR3 totals 16 residues. The ends lost 3 bases at V and 2 bases at J; junction bases unmatched: 7. The CDR3 reads CASSFVAGAVQETQYF. DNA of the CDR3: TGTGCCAGCAGCTTCGTAGCGGGGGCCGTACAAGAGACCCAGTACTTC.

The chain joins TRBV27 to TRBJ1-3; D is undetermined. Germline lookup yields CDR1 MNHEY and CDR2 SMNVEV (reference sequence). This CDR3 region has 14 residues. The V end was cut by 4 bases, the J end by 2 bases, with 9 bases between. CDR3 nucleotides: TGTGCCAGCAGTTCTGGCGGGCCTGGAAACACCATATATTTT. It is translated as CASSSGGPGNTIYF.

This clone was counted a single time. The V gene is TRBV19, the J gene TRBJ1-1; D is unclear. The CDR3 loop spans 14 amino acids. Germline assignment: CDR1 LNHDA and CDR2 SQIVND (reference sequence). V lost 3 bases and J 0 bases, leaving 8 bases between the germline ends. The CDR3 bases are TGTGCCAGTAGTATCTGGTCTATGAACACTGAAGCTTTCTTT. Translating gives CASSIWSMNTEAFF. The full variable domain, rest sourced from reference TRBV19 and TRBJ1-1, is DGGITQSPKYLFRKEGQNVTLSCEQNLNHDAMYWYRQDPGQGLRLIYYSQIVNDFQKGDIAEGYSVSREKKESFPLTVTSAQKNPTAFYLCASSIWSMNTEAFFGQGTRLTVV.

The CDR3 sequence: CASSYYDGSSGNTIYF. The DNA of the CDR3 is TGTGCCAGCAGTTATTACGACGGGAGCTCTGGAAACACCATATATTTT. The rearrangement joins TRBV28 to TRBJ1-3, with unresolved D. CDR3 length equals 16 residues. Germline loops: CDR1 MDHEN, CDR2 SYDVKM. Trimming took off 4 bases at V and 0 bases at J, with 13 bases between the two ends. The variable domain in full, completed from reference TRBV28 and TRBJ1-3, reads DVKVTQSSRYLVKRTGEKVFLECVQDMDHENMFWYRQDPGLGLRLIYFSYDVKMKEKGDIPEGYSVSREKKERFSLILESASTNQTSMYLCASSYYDGSSGNTIYFGEGSWLTVV.

This clone was seen a single time. The CDR3: CASSSGGGTGELFF. Here the CDR3 DNA reads TGCGCCAGCAGTTCAGGGGGCGGCACCGGGGAGCTGTTTTTT. The chain joins TRBV10-1 to TRBJ2-2, with 8 bases aligning to TRBD1. Looked up from germline, CDR1 is WNHNN and CDR2 is SYGVQD (reference sequence). Losses at the gene ends were 5 bases for V and 4 bases for J; bases not matched to a gene: 3. This CDR3 has 14 residues.

The rearrangement uses TRBV25-1 and TRBJ2-6; D ambiguous. Germline CDR1 reads MGHDK; CDR2 reads SYGVNS. The CDR3 consists of 16 residues. The V end lost 3 bases, the J end lost 2 bases, and 11 bases lay between the germline ends. Here the CDR3 DNA reads TGTGCCAGCAGTGAGATAAGAAGCACTGGGGCCAACGTCCTGACTTTC. Protein: CASSEIRSTGANVLTF.

The CDR3 DNA reads as TGTGCCAGTAGGCGGGGGGGCCCCTACAATGAGCAGTTCTTC. As protein: CASRRGGPYNEQFF. The genes are TRBV19 and TRBJ2-1, with 9 nucleotides matching TRBD2. Per the germline V gene, CDR1 is LNHDA and CDR2 is SQIVND (reference sequence). This CDR3 is built from 14 residues. The J segment lost 2 bases and the V segment lost 6 bases, leaving 2 bases of the junction unmatched.

The gene calls are TRBV19 and TRBJ2-7; 8 nucleotides line up with TRBD1. From germline, CDR1 is LNHDA and CDR2 SQIVND (reference sequence). Losses at the gene ends were 5 bases for V and 1 base for J; bases not matched to a gene: 4. The CDR3 totals 14 residues. The CDR3 DNA is TGTGCCAGTAGTTCGTACAGGGGGTCCTACGAGCAGTACTTC. Translating it yields CASSSYRGSYEQYF.

The chain recombines TRBV30 with TRBJ2-6; 8 bases line up with TRBD1. Germline CDR1 is GTSNPN and CDR2 is SVGIG (reference sequence). The V segment lost 0 bases and the J segment 0 bases; nucleotides outside the gene matches: 10. The CDR3 is 19 residues long. CDR3: CAWSVQGGLDLSGANVLTF. The CDR3, as DNA: TGTGCCTGGAGTGTACAGGGGGGTCTGGACCTCTCTGGGGCCAACGTCCTGACTTTC.

The chain carries TRBV4-3 and TRBJ1-6, with a possible D match to TRBD1 (5 bases). Germline V gene lookup returns CDR1 LGHNA and CDR2 YSLEER. V was shortened by 0 bases and J by 8 bases, with 11 bases between the two germline ends. This CDR3 is 15 amino acids long. The CDR3 nucleotides are TGCGCCAGCAGCCAAGATCATCAGGGCGATTCACCCCTCCACTTT. Translated, it gives CASSQDHQGDSPLHF.

The chain has TRBV27 and TRBJ2-7, with TRBD1 matching 8 bases. The V segment lost 5 bases and the J segment 2 bases; nucleotides outside the gene matches: 8. The CDR3 sequence is 15 residues long. Germline V gene data show CDR1 as MNHEY and CDR2 as SMNVEV (reference sequence). CDR3 sequence (DNA): TGTGCCAGCAGTCCCGGTCGGGACAGGCCCTACGAGCAGTACTTC. Translated, it gives CASSPGRDRPYEQYF.

The rearrangement links TRBV5-1 to TRBJ2-7, with D possibly matching TRBD1 (5 bases). The V gene lost 0 bases and the J gene lost 3 bases, with 16 bases spanning the gap. CDR3 length: 16 residues. Looked up from germline, CDR1 is SGHRS and CDR2 is YFSETQ. The CDR3 loop is CASSLVVGAIFYEQYF. CDR3 in DNA: TGCGCCAGCAGCTTGGTCGTAGGGGCCATTTTCTACGAGCAGTACTTC.

This clone has more than one count but fewer than ten. The CDR3 DNA is TGTGCCAGCAGGACACCGGGGTCCTACGAGCAGTACTTC. It is translated as CASRTPGSYEQYF. This chain connects TRBV28 to TRBJ2-7, with D possibly TRBD2 on 5 matching bases. V gave up 6 bases and J gave up 1 base, with 10 bases separating them. Germline CDR1 MDHEN, CDR2 SYDVKM. The CDR3 totals 13 residues.

The V and J genes are TRBV7-6 and TRBJ2-7, with TRBD2 identical over 12 bases. V dropped 2 bases and J dropped 2; count of bases not matched to a gene: 1. Germline assignment: CDR1 SGHVS and CDR2 FNYEAQ. The CDR3 is 15 residues long. CDR3 in DNA: TGTGCCAGCAGCTTACCTAGCGGGGGGGCCTACGAGCAGTACTTC. Translation gives CASSLPSGGAYEQYF. Full variable domain (outside the CDR3, taken from reference TRBV7-6 and TRBJ2-7): GAGVSQSPRYKVTKRGQDVALRCDPISGHVSLYWYRQALGQGPEFLTYFNYEAQQDKSGLPNDRFSAERPEGSISTLTIQRTEQRDSAMYRCASSLPSGGAYEQYFGPGTRLTVT.